This paragraph reports one TCR beta chain. Its target is not known. The sample comes from a study of long-term antiretroviral therapy in people with HIV. Study details: The 2015 recommendation for immediate ART came about a decade after the earliest samples.

V lost 2 bases to trimming and J lost 11 bases; unmatched junction nucleotides: 6. CDR1 and CDR2 (germline): MNHNY, SVGAGI (reference sequence). This CDR3 comprises 14 residues. Assay version v3.0 of immunoSEQ was used, and it was run at survey level. Generated by immunoSEQ multiplex PCR, the TCRdb table keeps only in-frame clones and is missing some. This sample has around 19,000 clones, with 87% found just once. Study results and limitations: Controls showed broader CDR3 length ranges than did the HIV repertoires.

Here the sequenced sample was unsorted PBMCs, taken 2.6 years after starting antiretroviral therapy. This sequence was found in a woman in her fifties or sixties with HIV. The rearrangement uses TRBV6-6 and TRBJ2-5; the match to TRBD2 covers 12 bases. The CDR3 DNA sequence: TGTGCCAGCAGTTACCTAGCGGGAGGGGGGGAGCAGTACTTC. Its translation: CASSYLAGGGEQYF.